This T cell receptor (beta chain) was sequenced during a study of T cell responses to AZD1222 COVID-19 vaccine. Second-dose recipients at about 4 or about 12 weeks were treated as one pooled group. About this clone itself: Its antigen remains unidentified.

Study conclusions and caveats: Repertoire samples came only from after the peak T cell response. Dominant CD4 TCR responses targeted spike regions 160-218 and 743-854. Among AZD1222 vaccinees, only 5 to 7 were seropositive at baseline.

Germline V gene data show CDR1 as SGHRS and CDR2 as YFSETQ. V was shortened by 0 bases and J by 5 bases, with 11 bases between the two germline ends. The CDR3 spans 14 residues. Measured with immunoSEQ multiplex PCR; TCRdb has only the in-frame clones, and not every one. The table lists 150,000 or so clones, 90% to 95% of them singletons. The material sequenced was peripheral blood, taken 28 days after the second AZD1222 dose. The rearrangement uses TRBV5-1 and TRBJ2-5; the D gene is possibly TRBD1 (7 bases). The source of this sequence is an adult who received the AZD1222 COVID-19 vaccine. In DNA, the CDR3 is TGCGCCAGCAGCTTGGTTCAGGGGGGCGAGACCCAGTACTTC. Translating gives CASSLVQGGETQYF. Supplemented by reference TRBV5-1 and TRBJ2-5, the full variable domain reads KAGVTQTPRYLIKTRGQQVTLSCSPISGHRSVSWYQQTPGQGLQFLFEYFSETQRNKGNFPGRFSGRQFSNSRSEMNVSTLELGDSALYLCASSLVQGGETQYFGPGTRLLVL.